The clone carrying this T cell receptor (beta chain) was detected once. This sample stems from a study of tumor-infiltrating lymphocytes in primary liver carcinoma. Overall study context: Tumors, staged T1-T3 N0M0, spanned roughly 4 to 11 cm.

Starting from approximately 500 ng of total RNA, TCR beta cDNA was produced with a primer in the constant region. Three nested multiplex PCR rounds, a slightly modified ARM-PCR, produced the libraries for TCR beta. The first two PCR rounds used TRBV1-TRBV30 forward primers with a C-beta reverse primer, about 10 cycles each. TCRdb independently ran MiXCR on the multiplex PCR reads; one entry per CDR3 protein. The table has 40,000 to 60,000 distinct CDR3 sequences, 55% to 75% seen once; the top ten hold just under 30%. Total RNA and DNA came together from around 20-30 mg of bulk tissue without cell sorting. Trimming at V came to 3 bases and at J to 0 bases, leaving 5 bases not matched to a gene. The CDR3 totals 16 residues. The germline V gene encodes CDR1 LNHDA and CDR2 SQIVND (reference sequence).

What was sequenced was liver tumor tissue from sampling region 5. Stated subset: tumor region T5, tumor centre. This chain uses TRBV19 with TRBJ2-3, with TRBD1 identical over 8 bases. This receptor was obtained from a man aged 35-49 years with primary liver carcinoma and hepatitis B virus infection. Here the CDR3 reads CASSIGTGSSTDTQYF. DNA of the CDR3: TGTGCCAGTAGTATTGGGACAGGTTCTAGCACAGATACGCAGTATTTT.